This TCR beta chain was captured by sequencing in a study of blood T cells in healthy people across ages. This CDR3 region has 15 residues. CDR1 is DFQATT, CDR2 SNEGSKA, per germline (reference sequence). The V gene end was trimmed by 2 bases and the J gene end by 4 bases; junction bases not matched to a gene: 7. This clonotype showed up many times. For the second PCR, which ran for roughly 7 to 11 cycles, a sample-barcoded 5' primer and a J-beta primer mix were used. TCRdb processed the 5' RACE reads anew with MiXCR; each CDR3 protein has one entry. Among 710,000 or so distinct CDR3 sequences listed, less than 40% were seen once.

This receptor was taken from a woman of 80 years or more in good health. The sample was blood. The chain couples TRBV20-1 to TRBJ2-7, with 11 bases matching TRBD1. The CDR3 DNA follows: TGCAGTGCTAGACACCCCGGGACAGGGGGATACGAGCAGTACTTC. The encoded protein is CSARHPGTGGYEQYF.